These 26 T cell receptor beta chains originate from one sample sequenced in a study of control samples from healthy donors and cancer patients. This table comes from immunoSEQ multiplex PCR, and its TCRdb copy is limited to in-frame clones, with some not included. This sample has about 45,000 clones, with roughly three quarters found just once. Sequencing was performed on formalin-fixed, paraffin-embedded tissue. The receptors derive from a male donor with melanoma.

The gene calls are TRBV11-2 and TRBJ2-7; 7 bases agree with TRBD2. Unmatched junction bases numbered 2, after V lost 0 bases and J lost 3 bases. The CDR3 extends over 14 amino acids. CDR1 and CDR2 (germline): SGHAT, FQNNGV. CDR3: CASSLEPSGYEQYF. The CDR3 DNA reads as TGTGCCAGCAGCTTAGAACCTAGCGGCTACGAGCAGTACTTC.

This clone was detected only once. The rearrangement joins TRBV27 to TRBJ1-1; tentatively, D is TRBD1 (5 bases). V lost 8 bases and J 5 bases, leaving 6 bases between the germline ends. This CDR3 contains 10 residues. The germline V gene encodes CDR1 MNHEY and CDR2 SMNVEV (reference sequence). As DNA, the CDR3 is TGTGCCAGCGGGGGGACTGAAGCTTTCTTT. Its translation is CASGGTEAFF.

This clone was recorded once. The V call is TRBV5-8, the J call TRBJ1-5; D ambiguous. The CDR3 is 18 residues long. Deletions cut 1 base from V and 0 bases from J, with 17 bases between. The germline V gene encodes CDR1 SGHTS and CDR2 YDEGEE. DNA for the CDR3: TGTGCCAGCAGCTTGATGGACCTTGGGGAGTATAGCAATCAGCCCCAGCATTTT. This codes for CASSLMDLGEYSNQPQHF.

This sequence joins TRBV6-5 and TRBJ1-2, with 9 bases identical to TRBD1. Germline loops: CDR1 MNHEY, CDR2 SVGAGI. This CDR3 spans 12 amino acids. V gave up 8 bases and J gave up 8 bases; unmatched junction bases: 6. The CDR3 bases are TGTGCCAGCGTCTGGGACAGGGTCGGCTACACCTTC. This codes for CASVWDRVGYTF.

The chain joins TRBV12-3 or TRBV12-4 to TRBJ2-3, with 9 bases fitting TRBD2. The CDR3 spans 13 residues. J was trimmed by 7 bases and V by 8 bases; bases with no gene match: 7. CDR3 in amino acids: CASELAGTNTQYF. Written as DNA, the CDR3 is TGTGCCAGCGAGCTAGCGGGAACAAATACGCAGTATTTT.

The CDR3 DNA reads as TGTGCCAGCAGGTCTGGACAGATCGGCGTTAATGAGCAGTTCTTC. It translates to CASRSGQIGVNEQFF. This rearrangement joins TRBV28 to TRBJ2-1; weak D call: TRBD1 (6 bases). V was cut by 6 bases and J by 7 bases, with 19 bases left in between. This CDR3 has 15 residues. Germline assignment: CDR1 MDHEN and CDR2 SYDVKM.

The rearrangement uses TRBV4-1 and TRBJ2-5; TRBD1 or TRBD2 may be the D gene (6 bases each). CDR1 and CDR2 (germline): MGHRA, YSYEKL. The length of the CDR3 is 15 residues. The ends were cut back, 0 bases at V and 5 bases at J, with 13 bases in the middle. This chain's CDR3 is CASSQDVGGWETQYF. CDR3 nucleotides: TGCGCCAGCAGCCAAGATGTGGGGGGCTGGGAGACCCAGTACTTC.

The J gene is TRBJ2-1, the V gene TRBV11-3; D uncertain. This CDR3 is built from 13 residues. V gave up 0 bases and J gave up 9 bases, with 9 bases separating them. Germline CDR1 is SGHNT and CDR2 is YENEEA. This CDR3 reads CASSLDRFSEQFF. The CDR3 nucleotides read TGTGCCAGCAGCTTAGATCGATTTAGTGAGCAGTTCTTC.

This chain uses TRBV18 with TRBJ1-5, with D uncertain. This CDR3 region has 15 residues. V shed 2 bases and J shed 11 bases, with 19 bases lying between them. CDR1 KGHSH and CDR2 LQKENI come from the germline V gene. Written as DNA, the CDR3 is TGTGCCAGCTCACCAGGGTGGCCGGAGAGCGAAGCCCAGCATTTT. Protein: CASSPGWPESEAQHF.

The chain carries TRBV2 and TRBJ1-4; D is uncertain. Per germline, CDR1 SNHLY and CDR2 FYNNEI. This CDR3 has 11 amino acids. V was pared by 7 bases and J by 7 bases, with 7 bases between. CDR3 protein: CASTQTEKLFF. In DNA form, the CDR3 reads TGTGCCAGCACACAAACTGAAAAACTGTTTTTT.

The chain couples TRBV15 to TRBJ2-5, with 7 bases fitting TRBD2. Germline loops: CDR1 LNHNV, CDR2 YYDKDF (reference sequence). The CDR3 runs 14 residues. J was trimmed by 4 bases and V by 8 bases; bases with no gene match: 10. In DNA form, the CDR3 reads TGTGCCACCTGTAGCGGGCCCGGGGGAGAGACCCAGTACTTC. This gives the protein CATCSGPGGETQYF.

The V call is TRBV2, the J call TRBJ2-3; D may be TRBD1 (6 bases). Germline V gives CDR1 SNHLY, CDR2 FYNNEI. The CDR3 spans 13 residues. Trimming took 6 bases from V and 6 from J, leaving 13 bases between them. In DNA, the CDR3 is TGTGCCAGCAGAGTTACAGGGTTGGATACGCAGTATTTT. This encodes CASRVTGLDTQYF.

The V gene is TRBV12-5, the J gene TRBJ2-3; the D is unclear. This CDR3 has 14 residues. Germline V gene data show CDR1 as LGHNT and CDR2 as FRNRAP. Trimming took off 6 bases at V and 3 bases at J, with 13 bases between the two ends. CDR3 sequence reads: CASGLDTPTDTQYF. The CDR3 bases are TGTGCTAGTGGCCTGGATACTCCGACAGATACGCAGTATTTT.

The V gene is TRBV5-1, the J gene TRBJ2-2, with D unclear. The CDR3 contains 12 residues. With 0 bases removed from V and 5 bases from J, the gap between germline ends came to 2 bases. CDR1 is SGHRS and CDR2 is YFSETQ in the germline V gene. CDR3: CASSLDTGELFF. CDR3 DNA: TGCGCCAGCAGCTTGGATACCGGGGAGCTGTTTTTT.

In DNA form, the CDR3 reads TGTGCCAGCAGTTCCGGGGAAGCAGGGTACAATGAGCAGTTCTTC. This codes for CASSSGEAGYNEQFF. This chain connects TRBV28 to TRBJ2-1; tentatively, D is TRBD1 or TRBD2 (5 bases each). The germline gives CDR1 MDHEN, CDR2 SYDVKM. Trimming left V 4 bases short and J 4 bases short, with 14 bases between. The CDR3 contains 15 residues.

This chain links TRBV27 with TRBJ1-6; D gene ambiguous. The CDR3 contains 18 residues. Trimming took 3 bases from V and 14 from J, leaving 29 bases between them. Germline CDR1 MNHEY, CDR2 SMNVEV (reference sequence). The CDR3 loop reads CASSLESPPYIIHPSLHF. The DNA of the CDR3 is TGTGCCAGCAGTTTGGAGAGCCCACCTTATATAATTCACCCCTCCCTCCACTTT.

The rearrangement uses TRBV5-1 and TRBJ2-7, with a weak D call TRBD2 (5 bases). Germline V CDR1 and CDR2: SGHRS, YFSETQ. Trimming shortened V by 3 bases and J by 2 bases, and 12 bases separated the two germline ends. The CDR3 contains 14 residues. The CDR3 reads CASSSLGSTYEQYF. The CDR3 nucleotides read TGCGCCAGCAGCTCCTTAGGGAGTACCTACGAGCAGTACTTC.

The chain is built from TRBV23-1 and TRBJ2-3, with 7 bases that match TRBD1. TRBV23-1 is classed as an ORF, of uncertain function. The length of the CDR3 is 16 residues. V lost 2 bases, J lost 2 bases, and 7 bases stayed unmatched. The CDR3 here is CASSQPGQILTDTQYF. Written as DNA, the CDR3 is TGCGCCAGCAGTCAACCGGGACAGATACTCACAGATACGCAGTATTTT.

The rearrangement joins TRBV12-3 or TRBV12-4 to TRBJ2-2; D is possibly TRBD1 (6 bases). Trimming removed 6 bases at V and 7 bases at J, with 12 bases between. This CDR3 has 13 amino acids. The CDR3 sequence is CASRQGSVGELFF. CDR3 sequence (DNA): TGTGCCAGCAGACAGGGATCGGTCGGGGAGCTGTTTTTT.

The V gene is TRBV7-2, the J gene TRBJ1-1; tentative D call: TRBD1 (6 bases). CDR1 and CDR2 from the germline V gene are SGHTA and FQGNSA. This CDR3 is built from 16 residues. V lost 2 bases to trimming and J lost 6 bases, with 19 bases between them. The CDR3 region has the DNA TGTGCCAGCAGCTTACCCCAGACAGGCCTGAAGCCTGAAGCTTTCTTT. Amino acid sequence: CASSLPQTGLKPEAFF.

The chain couples TRBV5-6 to TRBJ1-3; perhaps TRBD1 as D (5 bases). The CDR3 is 15 residues long. From germline, CDR1 is SGHDT and CDR2 YYEEEE. The germline V and J ends were trimmed by 3 bases and 2 bases, with 12 bases remaining between them. CDR3 coding DNA: TGTGCCAGCAGCTGGAAGAGGGGACCTGGAAACACCATATATTTT. Its protein product is CASSWKRGPGNTIYF.

This clone was seen a few times. The chain uses TRBV12-3 or TRBV12-4 and TRBJ2-5, with D possibly being TRBD1 or TRBD2 (5 bases each). The CDR3 spans 13 residues. Trimming pared 2 bases from V and 4 bases from J, leaving 8 bases between. CDR3 sequence: CASSLMRGETQYF. CDR3 bases: TGTGCCAGCAGTTTAATGAGGGGAGAGACCCAGTACTTC.

The rearrangement joins TRBV7-7 to TRBJ2-7, with 9 bases matching TRBD1. The CDR3 has 14 residues. The V segment lost 5 bases and the J segment 2 bases; nucleotides outside the gene matches: 4. Germline-derived CDR1 and CDR2 are SSHAT and FNYEAQ (reference sequence). The CDR3 DNA is TGTGCCAGCAGCCCGGACAGGGGAGCCTACGAGCAGTACTTC. Translation: CASSPDRGAYEQYF.

The chain joins TRBV5-5 to TRBJ1-5; D unresolved. The CDR3 contains 15 residues. V lost 4 bases to trimming and J lost 6 bases, with 17 bases between them. Germline CDR1 SGHKS, CDR2 YYEKEE (reference sequence). The CDR3: CASSPGPQVTQPQHF. DNA of the CDR3: TGTGCCAGCAGCCCTGGTCCTCAGGTGACTCAGCCCCAGCATTTT. The full variable domain, completed using reference TRBV5-5 and TRBJ1-5, is DAGVTQSPTHLIKTRGQQVTLRCSPISGHKSVSWYQQVLGQGPQFIFQYYEKEERGRGNFPDRFSARQFPNYSSELNVNALLLGDSALYLCASSPGPQVTQPQHFGDGTRLSIL.

The chain recombines TRBV7-3 with TRBJ2-1; the D is unclear. Trimming took off 2 bases at V and 8 bases at J, with 7 bases between the two ends. From germline, CDR1 is SGHTA and CDR2 FQGTGA. This CDR3 comprises 12 residues. The CDR3 protein is CASSLGSDEQFF. DNA for the CDR3: TGTGCCAGCAGCTTAGGTTCGGATGAGCAGTTCTTC.

The gene calls are TRBV2 and TRBJ2-7, with 8 bases aligning to TRBD1. The CDR3 has 13 amino acids. CDR1 and CDR2 from the germline V gene are SNHLY and FYNNEI. With 7 bases clipped from V and 3 bases from J, the junction kept 5 bases outside the gene matches. The chain's CDR3 is CASTPGQVYEQYF. The DNA for the CDR3 is TGTGCCAGCACCCCGGGACAGGTCTACGAGCAGTACTTC.